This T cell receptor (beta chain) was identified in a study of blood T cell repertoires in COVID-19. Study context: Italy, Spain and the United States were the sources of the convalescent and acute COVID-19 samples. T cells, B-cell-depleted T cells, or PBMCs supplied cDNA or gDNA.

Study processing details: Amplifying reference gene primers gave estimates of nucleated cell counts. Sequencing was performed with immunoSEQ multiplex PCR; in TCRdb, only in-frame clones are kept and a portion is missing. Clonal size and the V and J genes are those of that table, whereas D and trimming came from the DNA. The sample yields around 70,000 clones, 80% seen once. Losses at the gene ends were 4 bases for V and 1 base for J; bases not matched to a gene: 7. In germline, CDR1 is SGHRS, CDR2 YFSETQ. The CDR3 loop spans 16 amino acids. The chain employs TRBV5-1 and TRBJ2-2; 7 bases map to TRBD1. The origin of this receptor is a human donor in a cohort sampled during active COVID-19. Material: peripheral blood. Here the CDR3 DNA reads TGCGCCAGCAGCATATCCGGGACAGTGAACACCGGGGAGCTGTTTTTT. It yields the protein CASSISGTVNTGELFF. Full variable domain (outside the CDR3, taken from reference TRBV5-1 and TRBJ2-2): KAGVTQTPRYLIKTRGQQVTLSCSPISGHRSVSWYQQTPGQGLQFLFEYFSETQRNKGNFPGRFSGRQFSNSRSEMNVSTLELGDSALYLCASSISGTVNTGELFFGEGSRLTVL.